This TCR beta chain was identified in a study of PD-1 blockade in classical Hodgkin lymphoma. Study as a whole: Nivolumab 3 mg/kg was given intravenously every 2 weeks. Study-level points and caveats: The study reported lower baseline TCR diversity in newly diagnosed patients than in healthy donors. Only CD4+ TCR diversity, not CD8+, had risen significantly by C4D1.

The table came from immunoSEQ multiplex PCR; TCRdb's copy has only in-frame clones and leaves some out. The sample carries some 90,000 clones, approximately 91% recorded once. All patients experienced relapse after autologous stem cell transplantation, and brentuximab vedotin exposure was variable. Classification of best responses gave complete response, partial response or progressive disease. A note on this clone: Its target is not known.

The CDR3 is 17 residues long. The V segment lost 6 bases and the J segment 2 bases; nucleotides outside the gene matches: 14. Germline V gene data show CDR1 as LNHNV and CDR2 as YYDKDF (reference sequence). The sequence was obtained from a human donor with classical Hodgkin lymphoma. J is TRBJ2-3 and V is TRBV15; 7 bases are a match to TRBD1. This material consisted of peripheral blood mononuclear cells (PBMCs), taken before the second cycle of nivolumab. The CDR3, as DNA: TGTGCCACCAGAAGAATACCGGACAGGACCAACACAGATACGCAGTATTTT. Amino acid sequence: CATRRIPDRTNTDTQYF.